This T cell receptor beta chain was identified in a study of prognosis after radiotherapy for stage I lung cancer. The CDR3 is 15 amino acids. Germline V gene data show CDR1 as LNHDA and CDR2 as SQIVND (reference sequence). The germline V and J ends were trimmed by 5 bases and 6 bases, with 14 bases remaining between them. Genomic DNA was subjected to two-round multiplex PCR for amplification of TCR beta CDR3. The first PCR round targeted every TRBV and TRBJ gene with specific primers. TCRdb reprocessed the multiplex PCR reads with MiXCR, giving one entry per CDR3 protein. Among about 51,000 distinct CDR3 sequences listed, approximately 35% were seen once.

The sequence was collected from a donor of 50 years or more with non-small cell lung cancer. The material sequenced was PBMCs, taken before or after stereotactic body radiation therapy (not recorded which). The chain joins TRBV19 to TRBJ1-6; possible D gene TRBD1, 6 bases. The CDR3 DNA sequence: TGTGCCAGTAGTTCTTCAGGGGCGGGTAATTCACCCCTCCACTTT. Translation gives CASSSSGAGNSPLHF.